This TCR beta chain is drawn from a study of Graves' ophthalmopathy and Graves' hyperthyroidism. Using RNA transcripts, the TCR beta CDR3 regions were amplified. An opening RT-PCR round employed HTBI primers and preceded a second-round multiplex PCR. Each CDR3 protein gets one entry after TCRdb re-called the multiplex PCR reads with MiXCR. The data contain over 500,000 distinct CDR3 sequences, over 20% of them singletons. Fresh peripheral blood (roughly 9.7 ml) yielded the PBMCs. Broader study findings: The model reached just under 71% sensitivity and about 72% specificity for predicting ophthalmopathy progression.

Trimming cost V 2 bases and J 2 bases, with 7 bases left between them. Germline lookup yields CDR1 SGHTA and CDR2 FQGNSA. This CDR3 spans 14 amino acids. This clonotype came up many times. Its antigen is not identified. The clonotype originates from a young woman with stable Graves' hyperthyroidism. Some clones in this sample may be carry-over from other donors' samples. The chain recombines TRBV7-2 with TRBJ1-3; D call uncertain. The specimen sequenced was peripheral blood. CDR3 bases: TGTGCCAGCAGCTTAACACTTACTGGAAACACCATATATTTT. It encodes CASSLTLTGNTIYF.